These 28 T cell receptor beta chains were sequenced from one sample in a study of blood T cell repertoires in COVID-19. Data came from immunoSEQ multiplex PCR; TCRdb stores just in-frame clones and leaves some out. Among roughly 100,000 clones listed, about 78% were seen once. Sequencing was performed on peripheral blood. These TCRs come from a man aged 55 to 69 with active or convalescent COVID-19.

The gene calls are TRBV15 and TRBJ2-1; TRBD1 aligns across 7 bases. The CDR3 has 16 amino acids. With 3 bases clipped from V and 9 bases from J, the junction kept 14 bases outside the gene matches. The V gene's germline CDR1 is LNHNV and CDR2 YYDKDF (reference sequence). The CDR3 is CATSRRGPRIQREQFF. The CDR3 nucleotides read TGTGCCACCAGCAGGAGGGGGCCTCGTATACAACGTGAGCAGTTCTTC.

Only a few counts were recorded for this clone. The J gene is TRBJ2-3, the V gene TRBV14; perhaps TRBD2 as D (6 bases). CDR3 size: 17 residues. Trimming took 3 bases from V and 3 from J, leaving 19 bases between them. Germline lookup yields CDR1 SGHDN and CDR2 FVKESK. CDR3 region: CASSHPYSGYLTDTQYF. In DNA form, the CDR3 reads TGTGCCAGCAGCCACCCCTATAGCGGATACTTAACAGATACGCAGTATTTT.

This sequence joins TRBV11-3 and TRBJ2-3; D perhaps matches TRBD2 (7 bases). The CDR3 has 15 residues. The germline V and J ends were trimmed by 7 bases and 4 bases, with 18 bases remaining between them. In germline, CDR1 is SGHNT, CDR2 YENEEA. CDR3 protein: CASTPGGAPADTQYF. The CDR3 bases are TGTGCCAGCACGCCTGGGGGGGCCCCGGCAGATACGCAGTATTTT.

This rearrangement joins TRBV5-4 to TRBJ1-2; 11 bases match TRBD1. With 4 bases clipped from V and 3 bases from J, the junction kept 8 bases outside the gene matches. CDR1 is SGHNT, CDR2 YYREEE, per germline (reference sequence). The CDR3 loop spans 16 amino acids. The CDR3 region has the DNA TGTGCCAGCAGCATCGATCCGGGACAGGGGGACTATGGCTACACCTTC. Translation: CASSIDPGQGDYGYTF.

This clone appeared once. This chain joins TRBV7-6 and TRBJ1-4; TRBD1 matches at 8 bases. The trim removed 4 bases at V and 8 bases at J, leaving 12 bases unmatched. Germline CDR1 is SGHVS and CDR2 is FNYEAQ. This CDR3 spans 16 amino acids. CDR3 sequence: CASSSSGGQVAEKLFF. CDR3 sequence (DNA): TGTGCCAGCAGCTCCTCTGGGGGACAGGTTGCAGAAAAACTGTTTTTT.

This clone was recorded a few times. The chain has TRBV7-9 and TRBJ1-6; perhaps TRBD1 as D (5 bases). This CDR3 region has 14 residues. The germline V and J ends were trimmed by 1 base and 9 bases, with 10 bases remaining between them. Germline V gene sequence: CDR1 SEHNR, CDR2 FQNEAQ (reference sequence). The CDR3 loop reads CASSLGGDGSPLHF. CDR3 nucleotides: TGTGCCAGCAGCTTAGGGGGGGATGGTTCACCCCTCCACTTT.

The gene calls are TRBV13 and TRBJ1-1; 7 bases agree with TRBD1. CDR1 PRHDT and CDR2 FYEKMQ come from the germline V gene (reference sequence). The CDR3 is made up of 14 amino acids. The junction had 7 bases not matched to a gene; V was cut back by 5 bases and J by 4 bases. CDR3 sequence: CASSSSGTATEAFF. Here the CDR3 DNA reads TGTGCCAGCAGCAGCTCCGGGACAGCCACTGAAGCTTTCTTT.

This clone was found once. The rearrangement uses TRBV18 and TRBJ2-3; D not certain. Germline assignment: CDR1 KGHSH and CDR2 LQKENI. Trimming left V 2 bases short and J 6 bases short, with 12 bases between. The CDR3 length is 14 residues. CDR3 region: CASSPDATRDTQYF. CDR3 DNA: TGTGCCAGCTCACCAGACGCTACGAGGGATACGCAGTATTTT.

The J gene is TRBJ1-4, the V gene TRBV19; D gene unclear. This CDR3 has 12 residues. Germline V gene lookup returns CDR1 LNHDA and CDR2 SQIVND (reference sequence). V was cut by 5 bases and J by 7 bases, with 8 bases left in between. In DNA form, the CDR3 reads TGTGCCAGTAGTGCACGGGTTGAAAAACTGTTTTTT. This sequence encodes CASSARVEKLFF.

The chain is built from TRBV5-1 and TRBJ2-2; maybe TRBD1 (5 bases). Trimming left V 4 bases short and J 2 bases short, with 9 bases between. The V gene's germline CDR1 is SGHRS and CDR2 YFSETQ. The CDR3 has 14 residues. This chain's CDR3 is CASSPRTNTGELFF. CDR3 coding DNA: TGCGCCAGCAGCCCGCGGACAAACACCGGGGAGCTGTTTTTT.

The chain recombines TRBV7-2 with TRBJ1-1, with D tentatively TRBD1 (6 bases). Trimming removed 5 bases at V and 0 bases at J, with 13 bases between. CDR1 SGHTA and CDR2 FQGNSA come from the germline V gene. CDR3 length equals 15 residues. CDR3 sequence (DNA): TGTGCCAGCAGCGCGGACAGAGGGGTGAACACTGAAGCTTTCTTT. It encodes CASSADRGVNTEAFF. The full variable domain, completed using reference TRBV7-2 and TRBJ1-1, is GAGVSQSPSNKVTEKGKDVELRCDPISGHTALYWYRQSLGQGLEFLIYFQGNSAPDKSGLPSDRFSAERTGGSVSTLTIQRTQQEDSAVYLCASSADRGVNTEAFFGQGTRLTVV.

This chain connects TRBV13 to TRBJ2-3; D possibly corresponds to TRBD2 (7 bases). The V gene lost 3 bases and the J gene lost 3 bases, with 13 bases spanning the gap. CDR3 length: 15 amino acids. CDR1 and CDR2 from the germline V gene are PRHDT and FYEKMQ (reference sequence). CDR3 nucleotide sequence: TGTGCCAGCAGCTTCTCGGGGGGCCCGACAGATACGCAGTATTTT. As protein: CASSFSGGPTDTQYF.

The chain joins TRBV30 to TRBJ1-1, with a weak D call TRBD1 (6 bases). With 3 bases removed from V and 1 base from J, the gap between germline ends came to 9 bases. The CDR3 loop spans 13 amino acids. Germline CDR1 is GTSNPN and CDR2 is SVGIG (reference sequence). In nucleotides, the CDR3 is TGTGCCTGGAGGACAGGCCCGAACACTGAAGCTTTCTTT. It encodes CAWRTGPNTEAFF.

The rearrangement links TRBV6-5 to TRBJ1-5; possible D gene TRBD1, 6 bases. Germline-derived CDR1 and CDR2 are MNHEY and SVGAGI. Trimming took 6 bases from V and 0 from J, leaving 12 bases between them. The CDR3 consists of 15 residues. CDR3 nucleotides: TGTGCCAGCAGCACCGACAGGACTAGCAATCAGCCCCAGCATTTT. Translating gives CASSTDRTSNQPQHF.

The chain employs TRBV7-2 and TRBJ2-1; the match to TRBD2 covers 9 bases. Germline CDR1 is SGHTA and CDR2 is FQGNSA. The J segment lost 7 bases and the V segment lost 3 bases, leaving 10 bases of the junction unmatched. The CDR3 extends over 16 amino acids. The CDR3 DNA is TGTGCCAGCAGCTTGGTGTGGGGTAGCGGGAGAAATGAGCAGTTCTTC. It is translated as CASSLVWGSGRNEQFF.

The genes are TRBV5-4 and TRBJ1-2; 7 bases are a match to TRBD1. Germline-derived CDR1 and CDR2 are SGHNT and YYREEE (reference sequence). V shed 5 bases, J shed 2 bases, and the junction held 9 bases outside the gene matches. The CDR3 runs 15 residues. The chain's CDR3 is CASRTLMTGNYGYTF. DNA of the CDR3: TGTGCCAGCAGGACCCTCATGACAGGGAACTATGGCTACACCTTC.

V is TRBV9 and J is TRBJ2-7; 8 bases fit TRBD2. The CDR3 consists of 14 residues. The V segment lost 5 bases and the J segment 4 bases; nucleotides outside the gene matches: 8. Looked up from germline, CDR1 is SGDLS and CDR2 is YYNGEE. The CDR3 is CASRVLAEEYEQYF. The CDR3 region has the DNA TGTGCCAGCAGGGTACTAGCGGAAGAATACGAGCAGTACTTC.

J is TRBJ2-1 and V is TRBV9; 9 bases map to TRBD2. The CDR3 runs 16 residues. The V and J ends lost 0 bases and 3 bases, in that order; junction bases with no gene match: 4. The V gene's germline CDR1 is SGDLS and CDR2 YYNGEE. The CDR3 reads CASSVGTSAGYNEQFF. The CDR3 nucleotides read TGTGCCAGCAGCGTAGGGACTAGCGCGGGCTACAATGAGCAGTTCTTC.

The chain carries TRBV2 and TRBJ2-1; D might be TRBD2 (6 bases). With 6 bases removed from V and 4 bases from J, the gap between germline ends came to 10 bases. Germline CDR1 and CDR2: SNHLY and FYNNEI. The CDR3 has 13 residues. CDR3 residues: CASSFSGYNEQFF. CDR3 sequence (DNA): TGTGCCAGCAGCTTTAGCGGATACAATGAGCAGTTCTTC.

The chain links TRBV28 to TRBJ1-1, with unresolved D. The CDR3 sequence is 17 residues long. Germline CDR1 and CDR2: MDHEN and SYDVKM. V lost 6 bases and J lost 0, with 20 bases in between. The CDR3 DNA reads as TGTGCCAGCAGGGGAGATCAGGACGGCCTATTGAACACTGAAGCTTTCTTT. Translating it yields CASRGDQDGLLNTEAFF.

Only one count was recorded for this clone. This chain connects TRBV19 to TRBJ2-1; maybe TRBD1 (6 bases). From germline, CDR1 is LNHDA and CDR2 SQIVND (reference sequence). The CDR3 has 13 amino acids. V lost 3 bases, J lost 9 bases, and 12 bases lay in between. As DNA, the CDR3 is TGTGCCAGTAGTATGGGCCAGGGGTTTGAGCAGTTCTTC. Amino acid sequence: CASSMGQGFEQFF.

The V call is TRBV11-2, the J call TRBJ1-1; unclear D gene. V shed 5 bases and J shed 4 bases, with 8 bases lying between them. Germline assignment: CDR1 SGHAT and CDR2 FQNNGV. The length of the CDR3 is 12 residues. The CDR3 DNA reads TGTGCCAGCAGCCCCCGTTTCACTGAAGCTTTCTTT. This codes for CASSPRFTEAFF.

The chain recombines TRBV9 with TRBJ2-5; D is ambiguous. Trimming shortened V by 3 bases and J by 5 bases, and 8 bases separated the two germline ends. Germline V gene sequence: CDR1 SGDLS, CDR2 YYNGEE. The CDR3 runs 12 residues. CDR3 protein: CASSAPGETQYF. CDR3 sequence (DNA): TGTGCCAGCAGCGCCCCCGGGGAGACCCAGTACTTC.

A few counts support this clone. The chain couples TRBV28 to TRBJ2-1, with 8 bases lining up with TRBD2. The CDR3 spans 15 residues. CDR1 MDHEN and CDR2 SYDVKM come from the germline V gene. Trimming at V came to 4 bases and at J to 0 bases, leaving 2 bases not matched to a gene. The CDR3 loop is CASSWSGSSYNEQFF. CDR3 DNA: TGTGCCAGCAGTTGGAGCGGGAGCTCCTACAATGAGCAGTTCTTC.

The chain links TRBV7-2 to TRBJ2-1; 10 bases fit TRBD2. This CDR3 spans 13 amino acids. CDR1 and CDR2 from the germline V gene are SGHTA and FQGNSA. With V trimmed by 5 bases and J by 12 bases, 7 bases remained unmatched. This CDR3 is CASSLGTSELQFF. Written as DNA, the CDR3 is TGTGCCAGCAGCCTAGGGACTAGCGAACTGCAGTTCTTC.

The chain links TRBV7-9 to TRBJ1-3; 7 bases are a match to TRBD1. CDR3 size: 18 residues. Germline V CDR1 and CDR2: SEHNR, FQNEAQ (reference sequence). V shed 4 bases, J shed 5 bases, and the junction held 17 bases outside the gene matches. The CDR3 region has the DNA TGTGCCAGCAGCTACATTAAAAACACCGGGACAGTTAGAAACACCATATATTTT. Translating gives CASSYIKNTGTVRNTIYF.

The V call is TRBV19, the J call TRBJ2-1, with TRBD2 matching 10 bases. Losses at the gene ends were 4 bases for V and 6 bases for J; bases not matched to a gene: 9. This CDR3 region has 16 residues. CDR1 LNHDA and CDR2 SQIVND come from the germline V gene (reference sequence). The CDR3: CASSTPGLAVSNEQFF. Here the CDR3 DNA reads TGTGCCAGTAGTACCCCTGGACTAGCGGTATCCAATGAGCAGTTCTTC. Full variable domain (rest looked up from reference TRBV19 and TRBJ2-1): DGGITQSPKYLFRKEGQNVTLSCEQNLNHDAMYWYRQDPGQGLRLIYYSQIVNDFQKGDIAEGYSVSREKKESFPLTVTSAQKNPTAFYLCASSTPGLAVSNEQFFGPGTRLTVL.

This clone was recorded once. The rearrangement joins TRBV14 to TRBJ1-3; TRBD1 is a possible D gene (5 bases). This CDR3 is built from 16 residues. Trimming took off 4 bases at V and 2 bases at J, with 15 bases between the two ends. Germline lookup yields CDR1 SGHDN and CDR2 FVKESK. The CDR3: CASSPWDSFTGNTIYF. In DNA, the CDR3 is TGTGCCAGCAGCCCTTGGGACTCCTTTACTGGAAACACCATATATTTT. The whole variable domain, remainder taken from reference TRBV14 and TRBJ1-3, is EAGVTQFPSHSVIEKGQTVTLRCDPISGHDNLYWYRRVMGKEIKFLLHFVKESKQDESGMPNNRFLAERTGGTYSTLKVQPAELEDSGVYFCASSPWDSFTGNTIYFGEGSWLTVV.